This TCR beta chain was documented in a study of blood T cells in healthy people across ages. Next came a second PCR, run for about 6 to 12 cycles, which used a sample-barcoded 5' primer along with a J-beta primer mix. TCRdb fed the 5' RACE reads into MiXCR, producing one record per CDR3 protein. Among 650,000 or so distinct CDR3 sequences listed, approximately 52% were seen once. By its share, this clonotype is medium-sized. In germline, CDR1 is MNHEY, CDR2 SVGAGI. The ends lost 0 bases at V and 7 bases at J; junction bases unmatched: 0. The CDR3 has 14 amino acids. Sequencing was done on a sample of blood. The sequence was collected from a woman of 80 years or more in good health. The genes are TRBV6-5 and TRBJ2-1; the match to TRBD1 covers 10 bases. CDR3 region: CASSYSGQGNEQFF. DNA of the CDR3: TGTGCCAGCAGTTACTCGGGACAGGGGAATGAGCAGTTCTTC.